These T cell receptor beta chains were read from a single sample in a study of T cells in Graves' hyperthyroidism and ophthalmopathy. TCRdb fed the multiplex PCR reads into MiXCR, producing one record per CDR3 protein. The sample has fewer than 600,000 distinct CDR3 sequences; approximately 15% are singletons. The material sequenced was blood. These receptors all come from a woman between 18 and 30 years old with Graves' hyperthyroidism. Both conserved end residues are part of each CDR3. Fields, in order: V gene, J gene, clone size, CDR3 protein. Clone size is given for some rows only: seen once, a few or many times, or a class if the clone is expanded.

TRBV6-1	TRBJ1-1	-	CASIPQGDTEAFF
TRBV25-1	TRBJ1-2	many	CASSDHRGDRAIYGYTF
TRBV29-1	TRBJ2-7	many	CSVAGTGGSDSYEQYF
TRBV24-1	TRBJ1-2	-	CATSDPIRAKNYGYTF
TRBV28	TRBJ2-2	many	CASSPGGAGGIIGELFF
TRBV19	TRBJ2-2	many	CASRIQGQTNTGELFF
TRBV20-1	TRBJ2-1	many	CSASIASGNNEQFF
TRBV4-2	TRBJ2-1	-	CASSQPGTSGLNEQFF
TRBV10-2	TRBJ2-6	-	CASNPGLRPGANVLTF
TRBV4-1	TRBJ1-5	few	CASSQVDRANQPQHF
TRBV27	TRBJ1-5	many	CASSFDRGAGQPQHF
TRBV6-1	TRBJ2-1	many	CASRSGALYSSYNEQFF
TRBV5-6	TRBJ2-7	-	CASSTWDSLYEQYF
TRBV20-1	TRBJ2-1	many	CSAAGLAGVNEQFF
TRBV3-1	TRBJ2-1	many	CASSQDAARHNEQFF
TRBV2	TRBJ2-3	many	CASSGVGGTDTQYF
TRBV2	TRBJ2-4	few	CASSAGLAGYKSIQYF
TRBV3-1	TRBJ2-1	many	CASSPGHLSYNEQFF
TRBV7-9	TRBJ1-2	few	CASSLAGVRIGYGYTF
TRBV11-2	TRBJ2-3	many	CASSSAYGLAGGGSTDTQYF
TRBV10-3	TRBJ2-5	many	CATPYVEGKKTQYF
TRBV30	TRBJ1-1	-	CAWSLGQAYTEAFF
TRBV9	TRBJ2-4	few	CASSVGGRDIQYF
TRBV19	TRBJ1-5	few	CATHPRPGHLGLNQPQHF
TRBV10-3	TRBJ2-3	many	CAISESTVADTQYF
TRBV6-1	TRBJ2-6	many	CASSPVGTSGANVLTF
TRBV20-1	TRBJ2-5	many	CSARDSTRTSGSLGVGTQYF
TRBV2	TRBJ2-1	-	CASREATSCRGEQFF
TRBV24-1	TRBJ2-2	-	CATSARGRPNTGELFF
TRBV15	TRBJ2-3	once	CATSRDFFKAGVPDTQYF
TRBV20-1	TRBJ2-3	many	CSASAGTGITDTQYF
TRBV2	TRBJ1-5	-	CASTRQGHQPQHF
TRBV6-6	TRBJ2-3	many	CASSYLGADTQYF
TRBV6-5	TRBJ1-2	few	CASSYGYGRRLYGYTF
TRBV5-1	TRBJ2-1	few	CASSLDLANEQFF
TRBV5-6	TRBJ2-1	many	CASSLTGVAEQFF
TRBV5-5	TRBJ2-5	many	CASSLAVRQETQYF
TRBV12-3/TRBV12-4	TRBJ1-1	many	CASRRGQGGTEAFF
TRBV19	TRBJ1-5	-	CASSIMGGTNQPQHF
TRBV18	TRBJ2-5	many	CASSPPTRGQETQYF
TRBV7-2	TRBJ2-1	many	CASSFQEFGVNEQFF
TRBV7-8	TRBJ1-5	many	CASSSTPERPQHF
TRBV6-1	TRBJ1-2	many	CASSGGPGYTF
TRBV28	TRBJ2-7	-	CASGGLAGGADLEQYF
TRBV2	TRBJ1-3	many	CASILPGDSRSSGNTIYF
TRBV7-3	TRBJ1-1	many	CASSLRIDTEAFF